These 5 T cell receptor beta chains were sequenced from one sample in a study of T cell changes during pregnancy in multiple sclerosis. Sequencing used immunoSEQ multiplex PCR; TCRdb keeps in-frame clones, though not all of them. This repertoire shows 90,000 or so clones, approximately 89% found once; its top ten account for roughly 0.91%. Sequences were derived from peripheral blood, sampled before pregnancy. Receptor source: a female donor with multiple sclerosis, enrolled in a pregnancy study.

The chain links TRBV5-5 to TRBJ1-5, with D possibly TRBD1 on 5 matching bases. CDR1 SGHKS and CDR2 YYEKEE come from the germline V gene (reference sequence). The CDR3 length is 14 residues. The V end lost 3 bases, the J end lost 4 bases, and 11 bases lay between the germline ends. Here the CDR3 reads CASSWGRGNQPQHF. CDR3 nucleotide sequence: TGTGCCAGCAGCTGGGGGAGGGGTAATCAGCCCCAGCATTTT.

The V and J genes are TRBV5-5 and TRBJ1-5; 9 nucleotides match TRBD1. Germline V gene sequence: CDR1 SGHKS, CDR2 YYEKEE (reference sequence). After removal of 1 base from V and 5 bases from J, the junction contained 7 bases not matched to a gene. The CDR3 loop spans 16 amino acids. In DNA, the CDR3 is TGTGCCAGCAGCTTGCTGGGACAGGGAGAGCATCAGCCCCAGCATTTT. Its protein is CASSLLGQGEHQPQHF. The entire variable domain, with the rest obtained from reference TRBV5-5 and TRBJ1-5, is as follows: DAGVTQSPTHLIKTRGQQVTLRCSPISGHKSVSWYQQVLGQGPQFIFQYYEKEERGRGNFPDRFSARQFPNYSSELNVNALLLGDSALYLCASSLLGQGEHQPQHFGDGTRLSIL.

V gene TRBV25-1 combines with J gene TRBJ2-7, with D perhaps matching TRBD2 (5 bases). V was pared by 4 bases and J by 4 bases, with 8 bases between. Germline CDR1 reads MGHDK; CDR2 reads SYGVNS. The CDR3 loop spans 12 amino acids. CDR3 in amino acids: CASSGGSYEQYF. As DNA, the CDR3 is TGTGCCAGCAGTGGAGGGAGTTACGAGCAGTACTTC.

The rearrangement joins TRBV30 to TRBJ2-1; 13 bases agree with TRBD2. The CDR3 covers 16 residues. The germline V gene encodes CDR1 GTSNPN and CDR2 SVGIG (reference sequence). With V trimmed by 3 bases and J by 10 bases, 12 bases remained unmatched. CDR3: CAWRAQLAGGRGEQFF. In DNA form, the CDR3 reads TGTGCCTGGAGAGCACAACTAGCGGGAGGGCGAGGGGAGCAGTTCTTC.

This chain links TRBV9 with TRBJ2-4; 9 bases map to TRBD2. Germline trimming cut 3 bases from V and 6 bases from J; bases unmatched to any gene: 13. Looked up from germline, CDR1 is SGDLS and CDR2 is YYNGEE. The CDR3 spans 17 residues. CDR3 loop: CASSAGPFVAGVNIQYF. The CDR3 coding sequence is TGTGCCAGCAGCGCCGGGCCTTTTGTAGCGGGAGTAAACATTCAGTACTTC. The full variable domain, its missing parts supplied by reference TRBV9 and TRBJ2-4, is DSGVTQTPKHLITATGQRVTLRCSPRSGDLSVYWYQQSLDQGLQFLIQYYNGEERAKGNILERFSAQQFPDLHSELNLSSLELGDSALYFCASSAGPFVAGVNIQYFGAGTRLSVL.